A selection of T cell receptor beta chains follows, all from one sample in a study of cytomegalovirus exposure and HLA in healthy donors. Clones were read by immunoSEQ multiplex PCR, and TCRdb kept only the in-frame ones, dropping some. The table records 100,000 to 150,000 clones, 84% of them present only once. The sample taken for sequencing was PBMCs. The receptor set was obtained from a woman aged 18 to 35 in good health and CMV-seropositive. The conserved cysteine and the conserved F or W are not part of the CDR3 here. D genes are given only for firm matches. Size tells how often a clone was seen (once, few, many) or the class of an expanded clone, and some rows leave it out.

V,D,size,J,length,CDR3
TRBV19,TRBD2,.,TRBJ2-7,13,ASSATSGGVYEQY
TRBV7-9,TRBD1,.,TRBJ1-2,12,ASSLAGQGRGYT
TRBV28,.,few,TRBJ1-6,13,ASSLQQGYNSPLH
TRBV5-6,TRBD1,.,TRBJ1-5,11,ASSNYRGQPQH
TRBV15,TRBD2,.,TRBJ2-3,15,ATSRRTSGTSTDTQY
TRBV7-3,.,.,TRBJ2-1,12,ASSLISQSNEQF
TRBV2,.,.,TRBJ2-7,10,ASSLSAYEQY
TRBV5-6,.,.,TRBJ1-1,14,ASSLWQGNMNTEAF
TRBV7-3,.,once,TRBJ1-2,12,ASSLFPADYGYT
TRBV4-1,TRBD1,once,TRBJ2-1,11,ASSRTGGGEQF
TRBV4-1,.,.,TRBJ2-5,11,ASSQMGGETQY
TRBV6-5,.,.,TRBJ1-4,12,ASSYQGSREKLF
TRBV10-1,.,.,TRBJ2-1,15,ASSESASGVPNNEQF
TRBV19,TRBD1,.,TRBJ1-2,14,ASSSTGQPRVGGYT
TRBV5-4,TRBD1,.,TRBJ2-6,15,ASSRLGTGSGANVLT
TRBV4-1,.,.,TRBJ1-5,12,ASSPRTEPHPQH
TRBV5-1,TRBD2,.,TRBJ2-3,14,ASSNTRTSGGDTQY
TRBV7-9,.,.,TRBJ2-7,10,SSSEEPYEQY
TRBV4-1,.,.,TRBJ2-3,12,ASSQVSLTDTQY
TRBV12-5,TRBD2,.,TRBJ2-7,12,ASGLVAGAYEQY
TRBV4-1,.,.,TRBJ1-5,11,ASSQEPRAAQH
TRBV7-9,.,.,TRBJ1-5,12,ASSPSGAEQPQH
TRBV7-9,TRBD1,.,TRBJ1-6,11,ASHQTGNSPLH
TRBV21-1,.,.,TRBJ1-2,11,ASRRTGNYGYT
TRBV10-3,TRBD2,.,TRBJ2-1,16,ALGRTSGGAGSYNEQF
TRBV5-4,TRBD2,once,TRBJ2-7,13,ASSLGLAGGNEQY
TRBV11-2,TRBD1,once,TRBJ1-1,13,ASSGTGSRGTEAF
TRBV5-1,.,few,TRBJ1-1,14,ASSLAWDTKNTEAF
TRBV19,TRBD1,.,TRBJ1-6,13,ARDPGAGGNSPLH
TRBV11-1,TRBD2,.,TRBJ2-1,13,ASSLASGGAGEQF
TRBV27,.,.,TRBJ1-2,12,ASSLSLGGYGYT
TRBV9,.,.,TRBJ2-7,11,ASSQGDSYEQY
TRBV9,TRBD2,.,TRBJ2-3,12,ASSATSGIDTQY
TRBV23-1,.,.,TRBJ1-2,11,ASSRGGSYGYT
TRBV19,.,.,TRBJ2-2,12,ASSMGQGTGELF
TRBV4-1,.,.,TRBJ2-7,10,ASSQVTDEQY
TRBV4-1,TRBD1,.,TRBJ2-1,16,ASSLYTRGDRGWNEQF
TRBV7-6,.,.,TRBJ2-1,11,ASSPPGETEQF
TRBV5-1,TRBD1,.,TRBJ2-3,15,ASSLGALTGGADTQY
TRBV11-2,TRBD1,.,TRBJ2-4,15,ASSLHRGMTAKNIQY
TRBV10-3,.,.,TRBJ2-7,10,AISGAQYEQY
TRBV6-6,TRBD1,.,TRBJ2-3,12,ASERQGYPDTQY